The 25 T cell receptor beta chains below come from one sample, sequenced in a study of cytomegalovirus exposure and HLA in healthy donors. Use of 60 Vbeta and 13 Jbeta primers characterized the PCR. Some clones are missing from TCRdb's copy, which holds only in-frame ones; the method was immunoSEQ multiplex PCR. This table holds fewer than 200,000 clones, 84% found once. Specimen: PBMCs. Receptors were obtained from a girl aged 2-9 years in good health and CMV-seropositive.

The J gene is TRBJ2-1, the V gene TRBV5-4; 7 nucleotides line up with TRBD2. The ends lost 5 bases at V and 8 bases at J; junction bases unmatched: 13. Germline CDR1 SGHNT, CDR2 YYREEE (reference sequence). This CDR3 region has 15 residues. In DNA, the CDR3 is TGTGCCAGCAGTCCAGAACCCGGGACTAAATATGAGCAGTTCTTC. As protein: CASSPEPGTKYEQFF. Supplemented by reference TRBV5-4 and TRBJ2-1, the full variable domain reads ETGVTQSPTHLIKTRGQQVTLRCSSQSGHNTVSWYQQALGQGPQFIFQYYREEENGRGNFPPRFSGLQFPNYSSELNVNALELDDSALYLCASSPEPGTKYEQFFGPGTRLTVL.

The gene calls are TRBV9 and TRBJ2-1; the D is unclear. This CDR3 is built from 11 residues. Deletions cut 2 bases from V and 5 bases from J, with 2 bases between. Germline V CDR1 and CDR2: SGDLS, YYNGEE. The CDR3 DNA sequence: TGTGCCAGCAGCGTCGACAATGAGCAGTTCTTC. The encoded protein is CASSVDNEQFF.

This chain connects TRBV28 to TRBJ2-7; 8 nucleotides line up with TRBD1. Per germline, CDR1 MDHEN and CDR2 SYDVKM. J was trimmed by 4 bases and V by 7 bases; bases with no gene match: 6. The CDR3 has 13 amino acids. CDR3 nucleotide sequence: TGTGCCAGCACTCCAGGGGGCTTTTACGAGCAGTACTTC. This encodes CASTPGGFYEQYF.

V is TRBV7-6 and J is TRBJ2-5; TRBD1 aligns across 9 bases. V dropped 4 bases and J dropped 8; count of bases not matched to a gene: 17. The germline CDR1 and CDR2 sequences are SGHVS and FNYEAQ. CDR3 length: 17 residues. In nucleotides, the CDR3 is TGTGCCAGCAGCTCATATCACAGGGGGCGGGGCGGAGGTACCCAGTACTTC. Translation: CASSSYHRGRGGGTQYF.

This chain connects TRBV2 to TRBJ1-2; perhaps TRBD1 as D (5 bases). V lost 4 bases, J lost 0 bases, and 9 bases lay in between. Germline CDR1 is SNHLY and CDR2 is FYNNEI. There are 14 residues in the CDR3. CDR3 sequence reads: CASSADSANYGYTF. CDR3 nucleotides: TGTGCCAGCAGTGCTGACAGCGCTAACTATGGCTACACCTTC.

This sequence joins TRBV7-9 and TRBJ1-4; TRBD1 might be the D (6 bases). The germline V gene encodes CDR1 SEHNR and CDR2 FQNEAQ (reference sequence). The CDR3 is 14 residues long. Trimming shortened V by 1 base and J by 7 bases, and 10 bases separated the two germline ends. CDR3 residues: CASSLVRGGEKLFF. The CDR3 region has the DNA TGTGCCAGCAGCTTAGTCAGGGGTGGTGAAAAACTGTTTTTT.

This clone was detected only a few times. CDR3 sequence: CASSEGRKGINQPQHF. CDR3 coding DNA: TGCGCCAGCAGTGAGGGACGAAAGGGGATCAATCAGCCCCAGCATTTT. J is TRBJ1-5 and V is TRBV10-2; a weak D match, TRBD1 (5 bases). Trimming took off 2 bases at V and 3 bases at J, with 14 bases between the two ends. There are 16 residues in the CDR3. Germline CDR1 is WSHSY and CDR2 is SAAADI.

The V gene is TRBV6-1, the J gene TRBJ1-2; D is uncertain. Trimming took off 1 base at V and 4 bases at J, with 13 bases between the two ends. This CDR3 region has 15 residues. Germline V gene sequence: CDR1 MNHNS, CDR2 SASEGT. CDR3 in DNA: TGTGCCAGCAGTGAAGTTTTCGGGCGGGCCTATGGCTACACCTTC. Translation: CASSEVFGRAYGYTF.

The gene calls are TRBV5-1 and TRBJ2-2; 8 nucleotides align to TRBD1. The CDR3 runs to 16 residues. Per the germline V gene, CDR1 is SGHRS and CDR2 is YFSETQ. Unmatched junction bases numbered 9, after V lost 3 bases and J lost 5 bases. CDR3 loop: CASSSPDRVGTGELFF. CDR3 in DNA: TGCGCCAGCAGCTCGCCGGACAGGGTTGGGACCGGGGAGCTGTTTTTT.

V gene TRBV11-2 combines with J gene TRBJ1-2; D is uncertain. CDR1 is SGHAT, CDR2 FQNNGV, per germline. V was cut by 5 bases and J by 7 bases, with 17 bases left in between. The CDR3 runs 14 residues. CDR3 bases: TGTGCCAGCAGCCCGATAGGGAGGGCGGGTGGCTACACCTTC. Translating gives CASSPIGRAGGYTF.

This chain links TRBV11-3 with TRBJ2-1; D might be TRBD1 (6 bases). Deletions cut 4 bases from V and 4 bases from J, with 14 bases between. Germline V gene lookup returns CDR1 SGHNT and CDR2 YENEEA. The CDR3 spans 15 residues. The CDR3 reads CASSSRGGGYNEQFF. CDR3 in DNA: TGTGCCAGCAGCTCCAGGGGCGGCGGATACAATGAGCAGTTCTTC.

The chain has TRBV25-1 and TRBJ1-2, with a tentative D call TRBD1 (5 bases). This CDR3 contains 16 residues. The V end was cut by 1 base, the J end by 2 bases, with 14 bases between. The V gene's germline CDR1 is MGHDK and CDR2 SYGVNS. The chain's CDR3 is CASSEFEEGANYGYTF. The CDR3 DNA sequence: TGTGCCAGCAGTGAATTCGAGGAAGGGGCGAACTATGGCTACACCTTC.

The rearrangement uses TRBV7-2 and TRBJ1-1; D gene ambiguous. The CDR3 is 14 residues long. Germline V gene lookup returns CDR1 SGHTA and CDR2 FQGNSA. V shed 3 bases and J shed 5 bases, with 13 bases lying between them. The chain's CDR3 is CASSLRSQYTEAFF. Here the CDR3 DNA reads TGTGCCAGCAGCTTGAGGTCGCAATATACTGAAGCTTTCTTT.

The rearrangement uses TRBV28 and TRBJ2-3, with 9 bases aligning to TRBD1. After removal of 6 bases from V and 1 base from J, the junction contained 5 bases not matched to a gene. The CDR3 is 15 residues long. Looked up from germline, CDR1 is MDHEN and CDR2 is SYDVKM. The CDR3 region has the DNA TGTGCCAGCAGCCAACAGGGGGCGCGCACAGATACGCAGTATTTT. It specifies CASSQQGARTDTQYF.

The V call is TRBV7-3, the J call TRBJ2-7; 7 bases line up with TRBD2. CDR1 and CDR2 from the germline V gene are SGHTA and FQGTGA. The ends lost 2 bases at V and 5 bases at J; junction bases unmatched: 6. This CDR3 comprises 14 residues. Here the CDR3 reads CASSLLGEGHEQYF. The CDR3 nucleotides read TGTGCCAGCAGCTTACTAGGGGAGGGGCACGAGCAGTACTTC.

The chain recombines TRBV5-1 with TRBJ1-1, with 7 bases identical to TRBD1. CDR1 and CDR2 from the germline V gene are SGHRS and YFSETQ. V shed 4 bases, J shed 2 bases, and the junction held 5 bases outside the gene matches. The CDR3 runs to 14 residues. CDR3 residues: CASSVRQGNTEAFF. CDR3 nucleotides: TGCGCCAGCAGCGTGAGACAGGGCAACACTGAAGCTTTCTTT.

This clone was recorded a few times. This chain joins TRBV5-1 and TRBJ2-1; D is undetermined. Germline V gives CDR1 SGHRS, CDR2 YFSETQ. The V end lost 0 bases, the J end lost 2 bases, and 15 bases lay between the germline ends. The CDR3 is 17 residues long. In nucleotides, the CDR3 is TGCGCCAGCAGCTTGGATCCCTCAACTCTTACCTACAATGAGCAGTTCTTC. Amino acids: CASSLDPSTLTYNEQFF.

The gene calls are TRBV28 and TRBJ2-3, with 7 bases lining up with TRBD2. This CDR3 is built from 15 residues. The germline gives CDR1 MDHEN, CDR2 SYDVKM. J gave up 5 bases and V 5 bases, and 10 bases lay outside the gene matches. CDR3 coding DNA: TGTGCCAGCAGTGACCAGCGGGACGGTAGAGATACGCAGTATTTT. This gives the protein CASSDQRDGRDTQYF.

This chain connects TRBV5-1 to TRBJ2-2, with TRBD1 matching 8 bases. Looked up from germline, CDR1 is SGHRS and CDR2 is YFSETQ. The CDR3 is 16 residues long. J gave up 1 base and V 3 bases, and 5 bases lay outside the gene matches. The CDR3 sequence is CASSSGGQGNTGELFF. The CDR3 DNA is TGCGCCAGCAGCTCGGGTGGACAGGGGAACACCGGGGAGCTGTTTTTT.

CDR3 sequence: CASSKGGASPSVANSPLHF. The CDR3, as DNA: TGCGCCAGCAGCAAAGGGGGCGCATCACCCTCGGTGGCCAATTCACCCCTCCACTTT. The J gene is TRBJ1-6, the V gene TRBV5-1; TRBD1 agrees at 7 bases. The CDR3 runs 19 residues. J was trimmed by 7 bases and V by 4 bases; bases with no gene match: 20. Looked up from germline, CDR1 is SGHRS and CDR2 is YFSETQ.

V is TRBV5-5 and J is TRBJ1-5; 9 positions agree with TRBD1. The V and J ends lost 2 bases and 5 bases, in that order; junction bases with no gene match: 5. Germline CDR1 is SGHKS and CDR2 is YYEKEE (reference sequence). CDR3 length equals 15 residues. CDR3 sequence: CASSLRTGEYQPQHF. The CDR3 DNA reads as TGTGCCAGCAGCTTACGGACAGGGGAGTATCAGCCCCAGCATTTT.

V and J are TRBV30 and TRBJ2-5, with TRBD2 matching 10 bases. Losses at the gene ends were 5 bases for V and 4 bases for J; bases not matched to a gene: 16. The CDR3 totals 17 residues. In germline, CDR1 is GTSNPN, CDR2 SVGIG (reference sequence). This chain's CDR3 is CAWSPYIVAGGGETQYF. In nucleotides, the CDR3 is TGTGCCTGGTCCCCCTATATAGTAGCGGGAGGCGGAGAGACCCAGTACTTC.

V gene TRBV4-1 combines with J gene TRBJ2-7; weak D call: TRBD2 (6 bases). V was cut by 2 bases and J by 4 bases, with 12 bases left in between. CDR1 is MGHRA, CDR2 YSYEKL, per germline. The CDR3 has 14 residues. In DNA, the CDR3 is TGCGCCAGCAGCCAACCCGGGCGGGGTTACGAGCAGTACTTC. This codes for CASSQPGRGYEQYF.

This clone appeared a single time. For the CDR3, the DNA is TGTGCCTGGAGTGTATCTCTAGCTTCCTACAATGAGCAGTTCTTC. Amino acids: CAWSVSLASYNEQFF. This chain links TRBV30 with TRBJ2-1; TRBD2 is a possible D gene (5 bases). CDR1 and CDR2 (germline): GTSNPN, SVGIG (reference sequence). The CDR3 consists of 15 residues. V was trimmed by 0 bases and J by 1 base, leaving 10 bases between them.

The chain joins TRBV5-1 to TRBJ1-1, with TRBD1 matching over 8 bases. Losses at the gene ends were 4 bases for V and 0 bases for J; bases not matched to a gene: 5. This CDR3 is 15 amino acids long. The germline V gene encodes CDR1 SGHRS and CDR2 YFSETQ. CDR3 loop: CASSPSGGMNTEAFF. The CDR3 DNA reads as TGCGCCAGCAGCCCCTCAGGGGGCATGAACACTGAAGCTTTCTTT.